The 8 T cell receptor beta chains reported below all come from one sample, sequenced in a study of T cell changes during pregnancy in multiple sclerosis. Libraries were prepared by immunoSEQ multiplex PCR; TCRdb keeps only in-frame clonotypes and omits some of them. The sample lists around 110,000 clones; roughly 90% were seen once. The sample in question was peripheral blood, obtained after pregnancy. Receptors originate from a female donor with multiple sclerosis, enrolled in a pregnancy study.

This clone was seen once. The chain couples TRBV19 to TRBJ2-6, with D perhaps matching TRBD1 (6 bases). CDR3 length equals 16 residues. V dropped 7 bases and J dropped 1 base, with 14 bases sitting between them. The germline gives CDR1 LNHDA, CDR2 SQIVND (reference sequence). The CDR3 bases are TGTGCCAGTAATCGACAGGATATTTCTGGGGCCAACGTCCTGACTTTC. Its protein is CASNRQDISGANVLTF.

The chain employs TRBV30 and TRBJ1-2; D is ambiguous. The V end lost 0 bases, the J end lost 5 bases, and 7 bases lay between the germline ends. Germline V gene data show CDR1 as GTSNPN and CDR2 as SVGIG (reference sequence). CDR3 length: 12 residues. The CDR3 loop reads CAWSVSTYGYTF. CDR3 nucleotide sequence: TGTGCCTGGAGTGTAAGCACGTATGGCTACACCTTC.

For this clone: Additional DNA sequences in this sample encode the identical CDR3. The chain employs TRBV30 and TRBJ1-5, with D possibly being TRBD1 (5 bases). The V end lost 0 bases, the J end lost 4 bases, and 7 bases lay between the germline ends. The CDR3 extends over 13 amino acids. CDR1 GTSNPN and CDR2 SVGIG come from the germline V gene (reference sequence). CDR3 DNA sequence: TGTGCCTGGAGTGTCCAGGGAAATCAGCCCCAGCATTTT. Protein sequence: CAWSVQGNQPQHF.

CDR3 bases: TGTGCCAGCAGGGGGACTAGCGGGAGGATCAATGAGCAGTTCTTC. Its protein is CASRGTSGRINEQFF. V is TRBV6-5 and J is TRBJ2-1, with TRBD2 matching over 15 bases. V dropped 6 bases and J dropped 6; count of bases not matched to a gene: 3. Germline CDR1 reads MNHEY; CDR2 reads SVGAGI. This CDR3 spans 15 amino acids.

The chain combines TRBV14 with TRBJ2-2, with a possible D match to TRBD2 (5 bases). CDR1 is SGHDN, CDR2 FVKESK, per germline. There are 17 residues in the CDR3. Between the trimmed V and J ends, which lost 0 bases and 2 bases, there was a span of 13 bases. CDR3 residues: CASSQERVWVNTGELFF. The DNA for the CDR3 is TGTGCCAGCAGCCAAGAGAGGGTCTGGGTTAACACCGGGGAGCTGTTTTTT.

The CDR3 is CASSTSRELYGYTF. DNA of the CDR3: TGTGCCAGCAGTACCTCTCGGGAGCTCTATGGCTACACCTTC. V gene TRBV28 combines with J gene TRBJ1-2; D gene ambiguous. This CDR3 contains 14 residues. Germline loops: CDR1 MDHEN, CDR2 SYDVKM. V was trimmed by 5 bases and J by 4 bases, leaving 14 bases between them.

The gene calls are TRBV6-4 and TRBJ2-2; TRBD2 matches at 7 bases. The CDR3 runs to 14 residues. With 2 bases clipped from V and 4 bases from J, the junction kept 1 base outside the gene matches. Germline V gene lookup returns CDR1 MRHNA and CDR2 SNTAGT. The DNA for the CDR3 is TGTGCCAGCAGTGACCGCGGGAGCACCGGGGAGCTGTTTTTT. Protein: CASSDRGSTGELFF.

This sequence joins TRBV5-1 and TRBJ2-2; 7 bases agree with TRBD1. V shed 6 bases and J 4 bases; nucleotides not matched to a gene: 12. The CDR3 contains 16 residues. Per the germline V gene, CDR1 is SGHRS and CDR2 is YFSETQ. CDR3 residues: CASTGIVGQSTGELFF. The CDR3 nucleotides are TGCGCCAGCACGGGGATAGTGGGACAGAGCACCGGGGAGCTGTTTTTT.